This paragraph reports one T cell receptor (beta chain). As yet, its antigen is unknown. The germline V gene encodes CDR1 MNHEY and CDR2 SVGAGI. The trim removed 7 bases at V and 5 bases at J, leaving 8 bases unmatched. The CDR3 spans 14 residues. This sample stems from a study of cytomegalovirus exposure and HLA in healthy donors. For the study at large: Unique TCR beta sequences numbering 95 million to 130 million came from approximately 180 million T cells in an earlier analysis. General observations from the study: Highly shared variants forming one cluster were likely a sequencing artifact. Looking again later, the authors saw that most CMV-associated TCR beta chains seemed HLA-restricted.

It was with 60 Vbeta and 13 Jbeta primers that the PCR ran. Assay: immunoSEQ multiplex PCR; the TCRdb copy retains only in-frame clones and omits some. Of about 130,000 clones listed, about 77% are singletons. The sample comprised PBMCs. This receptor was identified in a man in his fifties in good health and CMV-seronegative. This chain joins TRBV6-5 and TRBJ2-3; 8 nucleotides match TRBD2. For the CDR3, the DNA is TGTGCCAGCATCGGGGGGGGCGCAGGAGATACGCAGTATTTT. It codes for CASIGGGAGDTQYF.